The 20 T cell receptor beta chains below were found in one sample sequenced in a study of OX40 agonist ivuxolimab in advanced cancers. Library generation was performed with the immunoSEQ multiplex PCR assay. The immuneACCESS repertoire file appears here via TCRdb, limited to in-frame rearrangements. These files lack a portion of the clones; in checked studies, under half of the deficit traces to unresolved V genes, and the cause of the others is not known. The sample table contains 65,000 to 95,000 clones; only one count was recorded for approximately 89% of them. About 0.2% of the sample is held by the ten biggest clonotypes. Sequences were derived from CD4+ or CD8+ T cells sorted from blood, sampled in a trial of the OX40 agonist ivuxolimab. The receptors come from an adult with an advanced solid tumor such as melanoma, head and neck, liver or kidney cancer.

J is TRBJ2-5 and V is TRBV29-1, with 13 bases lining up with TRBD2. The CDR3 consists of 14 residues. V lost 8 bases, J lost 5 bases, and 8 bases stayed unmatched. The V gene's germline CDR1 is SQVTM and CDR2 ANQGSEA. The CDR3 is CSSGLAGAGETQYF. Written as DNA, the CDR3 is TGCAGCTCAGGACTAGCGGGAGCGGGGGAGACCCAGTACTTC.

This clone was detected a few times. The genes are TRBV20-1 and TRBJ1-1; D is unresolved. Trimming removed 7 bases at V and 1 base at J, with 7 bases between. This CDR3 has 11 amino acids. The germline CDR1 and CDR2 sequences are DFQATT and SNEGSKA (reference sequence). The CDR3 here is CSVSGNTEAFF. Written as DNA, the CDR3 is TGCAGTGTATCGGGGAACACTGAAGCTTTCTTT.

The CDR3: CASSFFSNQPQHF. In DNA, the CDR3 is TGTGCCAGCAGCTTTTTCAGCAATCAGCCCCAGCATTTT. This chain uses TRBV5-5 with TRBJ1-5, with D unclear. Trimming took 2 bases from V and 1 from J, leaving 4 bases between them. Germline V gene data show CDR1 as SGHKS and CDR2 as YYEKEE (reference sequence). The CDR3 loop spans 13 amino acids.

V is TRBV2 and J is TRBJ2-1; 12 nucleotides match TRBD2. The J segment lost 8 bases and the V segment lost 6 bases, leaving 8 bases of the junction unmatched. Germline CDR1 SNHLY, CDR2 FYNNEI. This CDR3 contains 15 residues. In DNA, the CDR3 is TGTGCCAGCAGGGTCCTAGCGGGAGGGGGGGATGAGCAGTTCTTC. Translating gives CASRVLAGGGDEQFF.

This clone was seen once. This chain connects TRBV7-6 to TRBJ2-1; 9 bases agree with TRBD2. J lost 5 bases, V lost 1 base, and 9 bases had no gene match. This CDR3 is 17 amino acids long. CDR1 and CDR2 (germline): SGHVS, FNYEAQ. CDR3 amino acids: CASSLGQGLAGDNEQFF. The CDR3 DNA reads TGTGCCAGCAGCTTAGGCCAGGGACTAGCTGGAGACAATGAGCAGTTCTTC.

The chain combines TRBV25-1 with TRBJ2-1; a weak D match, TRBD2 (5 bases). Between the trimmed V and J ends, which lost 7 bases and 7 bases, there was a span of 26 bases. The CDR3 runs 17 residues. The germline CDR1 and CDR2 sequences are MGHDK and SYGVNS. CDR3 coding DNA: TGTGCCAGCACCGCACGAGGGATATGGTTGGGTGGGAATGAGCAGTTCTTC. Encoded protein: CASTARGIWLGGNEQFF.

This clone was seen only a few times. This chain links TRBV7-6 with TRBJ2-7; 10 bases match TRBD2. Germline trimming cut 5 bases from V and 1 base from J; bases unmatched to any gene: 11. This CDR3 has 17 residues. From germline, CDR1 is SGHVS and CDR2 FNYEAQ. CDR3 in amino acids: CASSPKGRLAGSYEQYF. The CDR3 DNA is TGTGCCAGCAGCCCCAAGGGCCGACTAGCGGGTTCCTACGAGCAGTACTTC.

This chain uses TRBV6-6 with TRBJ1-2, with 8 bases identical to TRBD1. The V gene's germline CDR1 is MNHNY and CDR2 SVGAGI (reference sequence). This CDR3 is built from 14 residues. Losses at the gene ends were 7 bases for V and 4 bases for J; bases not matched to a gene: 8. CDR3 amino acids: CASIQGQGVYGYTF. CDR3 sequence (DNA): TGTGCCAGCATTCAAGGACAGGGAGTCTATGGCTACACCTTC.

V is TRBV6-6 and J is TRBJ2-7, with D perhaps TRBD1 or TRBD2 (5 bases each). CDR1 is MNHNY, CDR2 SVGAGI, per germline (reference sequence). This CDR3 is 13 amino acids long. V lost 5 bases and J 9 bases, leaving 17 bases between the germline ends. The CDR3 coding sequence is TGTGCCAGCAGTGAGGGACGTTCTAGGGGGCAGTACTTC. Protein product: CASSEGRSRGQYF.

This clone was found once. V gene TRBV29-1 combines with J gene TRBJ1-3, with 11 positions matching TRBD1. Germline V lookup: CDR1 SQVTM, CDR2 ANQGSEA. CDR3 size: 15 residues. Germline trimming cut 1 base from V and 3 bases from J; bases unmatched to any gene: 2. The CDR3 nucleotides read TGCAGCGTTGAAGTGGGACAGGGGGTTGGAAACACCATATATTTT. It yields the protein CSVEVGQGVGNTIYF.

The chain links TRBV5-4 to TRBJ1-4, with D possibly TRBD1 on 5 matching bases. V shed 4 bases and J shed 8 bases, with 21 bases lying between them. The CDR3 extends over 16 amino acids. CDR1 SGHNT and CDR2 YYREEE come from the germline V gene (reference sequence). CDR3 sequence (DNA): TGTGCCAGCAGCCAGGACCCTGGCAGGGTATACGAAAAACTGTTTTTT. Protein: CASSQDPGRVYEKLFF.

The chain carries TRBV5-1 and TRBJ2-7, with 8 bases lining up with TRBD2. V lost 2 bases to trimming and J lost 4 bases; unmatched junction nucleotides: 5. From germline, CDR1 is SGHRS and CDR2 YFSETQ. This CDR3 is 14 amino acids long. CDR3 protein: CASSFSGKDYEQYF. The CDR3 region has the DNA TGCGCCAGCAGCTTTAGCGGGAAAGATTACGAGCAGTACTTC.

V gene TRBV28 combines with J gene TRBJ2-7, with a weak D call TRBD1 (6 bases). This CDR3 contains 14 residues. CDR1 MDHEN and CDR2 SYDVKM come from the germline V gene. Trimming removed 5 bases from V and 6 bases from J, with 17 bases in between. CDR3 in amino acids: CASSLSPRGGEQYF. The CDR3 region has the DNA TGTGCCAGCAGTCTCTCCCCCAGGGGTGGCGAGCAGTACTTC.

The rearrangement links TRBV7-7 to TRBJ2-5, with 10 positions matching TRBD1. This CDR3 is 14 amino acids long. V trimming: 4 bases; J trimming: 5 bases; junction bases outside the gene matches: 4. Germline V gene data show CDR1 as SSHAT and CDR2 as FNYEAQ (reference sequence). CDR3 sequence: CASSSDRGSETQYF. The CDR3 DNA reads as TGTGCCAGCAGCTCGGACAGGGGGTCTGAGACCCAGTACTTC.

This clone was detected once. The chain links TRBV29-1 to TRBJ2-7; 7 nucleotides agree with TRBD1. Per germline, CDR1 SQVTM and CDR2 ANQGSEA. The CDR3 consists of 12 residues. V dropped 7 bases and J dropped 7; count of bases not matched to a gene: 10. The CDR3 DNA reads TGCAGCGCCAGACAGGGTCCGGGGGAGCAGTACTTC. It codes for CSARQGPGEQYF.

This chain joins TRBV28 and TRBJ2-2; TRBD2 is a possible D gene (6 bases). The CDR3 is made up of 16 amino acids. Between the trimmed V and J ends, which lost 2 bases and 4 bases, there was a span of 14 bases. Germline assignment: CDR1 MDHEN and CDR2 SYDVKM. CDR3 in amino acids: CASSLAGGVGTGELFF. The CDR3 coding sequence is TGTGCCAGCAGTTTAGCCGGGGGTGTGGGCACCGGGGAGCTGTTTTTT.

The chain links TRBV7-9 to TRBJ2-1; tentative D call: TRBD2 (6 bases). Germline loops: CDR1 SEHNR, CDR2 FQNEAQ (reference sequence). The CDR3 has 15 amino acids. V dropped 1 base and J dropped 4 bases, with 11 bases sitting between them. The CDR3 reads CASSLDGGSYNEQFF. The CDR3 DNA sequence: TGTGCCAGCAGCTTAGACGGGGGATCGTACAATGAGCAGTTCTTC.

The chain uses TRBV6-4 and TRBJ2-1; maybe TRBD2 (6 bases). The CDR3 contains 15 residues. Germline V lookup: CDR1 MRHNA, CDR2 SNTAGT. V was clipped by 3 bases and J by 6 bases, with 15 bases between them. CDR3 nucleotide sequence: TGTGCCAGCAGTGATATCGGGGGAAAAAGCAATGAGCAGTTCTTC. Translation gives CASSDIGGKSNEQFF.

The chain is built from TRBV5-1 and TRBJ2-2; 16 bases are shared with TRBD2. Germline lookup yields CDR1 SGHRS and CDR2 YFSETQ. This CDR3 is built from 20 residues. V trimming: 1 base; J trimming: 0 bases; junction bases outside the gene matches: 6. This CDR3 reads CASSLPGLAGGPANTGELFF. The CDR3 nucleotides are TGCGCCAGCAGCTTGCCGGGACTAGCGGGAGGGCCCGCGAACACCGGGGAGCTGTTTTTT.

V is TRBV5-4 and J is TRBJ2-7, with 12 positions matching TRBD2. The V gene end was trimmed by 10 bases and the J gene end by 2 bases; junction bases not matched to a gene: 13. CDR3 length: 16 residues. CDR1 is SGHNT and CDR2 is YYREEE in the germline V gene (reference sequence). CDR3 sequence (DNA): TGTGCCCCGGGGCTAGCGGGAGGGCCTTCCCCCTACGAGCAGTACTTC. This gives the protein CAPGLAGGPSPYEQYF.